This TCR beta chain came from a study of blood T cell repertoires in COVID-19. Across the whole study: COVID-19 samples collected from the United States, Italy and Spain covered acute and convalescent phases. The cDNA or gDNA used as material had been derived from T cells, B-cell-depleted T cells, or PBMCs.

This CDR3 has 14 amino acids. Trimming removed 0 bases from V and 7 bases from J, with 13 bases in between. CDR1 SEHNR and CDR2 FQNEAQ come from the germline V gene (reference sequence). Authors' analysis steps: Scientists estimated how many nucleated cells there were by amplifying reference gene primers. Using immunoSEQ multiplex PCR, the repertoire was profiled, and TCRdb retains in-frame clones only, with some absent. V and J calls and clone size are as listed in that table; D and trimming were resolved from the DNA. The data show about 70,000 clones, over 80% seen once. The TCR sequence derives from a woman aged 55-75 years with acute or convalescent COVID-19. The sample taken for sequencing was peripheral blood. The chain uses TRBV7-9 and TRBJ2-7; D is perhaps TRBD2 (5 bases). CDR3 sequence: CASSLASRSGEQYF. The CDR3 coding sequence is TGTGCCAGCAGCTTAGCAAGTAGATCGGGGGAGCAGTACTTC.